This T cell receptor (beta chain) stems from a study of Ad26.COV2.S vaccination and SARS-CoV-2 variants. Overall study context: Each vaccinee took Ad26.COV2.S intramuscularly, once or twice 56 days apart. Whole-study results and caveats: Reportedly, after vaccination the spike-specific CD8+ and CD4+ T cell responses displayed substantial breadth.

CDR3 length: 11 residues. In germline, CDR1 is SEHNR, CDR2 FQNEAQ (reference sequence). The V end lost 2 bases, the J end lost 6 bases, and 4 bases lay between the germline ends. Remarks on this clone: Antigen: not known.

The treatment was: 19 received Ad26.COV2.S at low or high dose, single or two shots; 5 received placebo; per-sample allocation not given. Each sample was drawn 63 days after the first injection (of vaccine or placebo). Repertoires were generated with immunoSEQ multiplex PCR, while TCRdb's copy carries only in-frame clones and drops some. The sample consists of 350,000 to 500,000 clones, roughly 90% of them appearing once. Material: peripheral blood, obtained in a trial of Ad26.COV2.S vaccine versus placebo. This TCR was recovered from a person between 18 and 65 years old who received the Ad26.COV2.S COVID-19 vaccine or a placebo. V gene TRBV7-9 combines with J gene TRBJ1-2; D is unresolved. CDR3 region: CASSLRHGYTF. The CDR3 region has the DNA TGTGCCAGCAGCTTACGGCATGGCTACACCTTC.